The 10 T cell receptor beta chains reported below all come from one sample, sequenced in a study of identical twins. TCRdb processed the 5' RACE reads anew with MiXCR; each CDR3 protein has one entry. The sample has more than 200,000 distinct CDR3 sequences, over 13% seen once. The sequenced material came from memory (CD45RO+) T cells sorted from blood. These receptor sequences come from a woman aged 18-29 years in good health.

The rearrangement joins TRBV18 to TRBJ1-2; D remains ambiguous. Germline-derived CDR1 and CDR2 are KGHSH and LQKENI. The CDR3 totals 14 residues. The germline V and J ends were trimmed by 3 bases and 3 bases, with 11 bases remaining between them. Written as DNA, the CDR3 is TGTGCCAGCTCACCCACGGGGATGGACTATGGCTACACCTTC. Protein: CASSPTGMDYGYTF.

This clonotype came up a few times. The chain links TRBV7-9 to TRBJ1-2; TRBD1 matches 7 bases. The CDR3 length is 14 residues. In germline, CDR1 is SEHNR, CDR2 FQNEAQ (reference sequence). J lost 7 bases, V lost 2 bases, and 7 bases had no gene match. The CDR3 DNA reads as TGTGCCAGCAGCTTAAGACAGGGTTACGCTGGCTACACCTTC. Its protein product is CASSLRQGYAGYTF.

The rearrangement uses TRBV4-1 and TRBJ2-7; D may be TRBD1 (6 bases). The CDR3 consists of 16 residues. The V and J ends lost 0 bases and 5 bases respectively, with 17 bases between them. The germline CDR1 and CDR2 sequences are MGHRA and YSYEKL. CDR3 in amino acids: CASSQETSGAIHEQYF. The CDR3, as DNA: TGCGCCAGCAGCCAAGAAACGTCAGGGGCTATCCACGAGCAGTACTTC.

The chain employs TRBV20-1 and TRBJ2-3; D is possibly TRBD2 (6 bases). This CDR3 is 16 amino acids long. Per germline, CDR1 DFQATT and CDR2 SNEGSKA (reference sequence). Trimming shortened V by 0 bases and J by 6 bases, and 19 bases separated the two germline ends. Here the CDR3 DNA reads TGCAGTGCTAGAGATCAGGGCCGGGGGTTTGGTGATACGCAGTATTTT. Its protein product is CSARDQGRGFGDTQYF.

This clonotype was seen more than once but under ten times. The rearrangement links TRBV24-1 to TRBJ2-3; D may be TRBD1 or TRBD2 (5 bases each). V lost 6 bases and J 9 bases, leaving 15 bases between the germline ends. This CDR3 spans 13 amino acids. Germline CDR1 is KGHDR and CDR2 is SFDVKD. DNA of the CDR3: TGTGCCACCAGTTCCCCGGGGCTGGGGACGCAGTATTTT. This gives the protein CATSSPGLGTQYF.

DNA of the CDR3: TGTGCCAGCAGTGCGAGAGGCGGGATTTACAATGAGCAGTTCTTC. Amino acid sequence: CASSARGGIYNEQFF. The chain couples TRBV27 to TRBJ2-1, with D maybe TRBD2 (6 bases). The CDR3 loop spans 15 amino acids. Trimming cost V 5 bases and J 4 bases, with 15 bases left between them. Germline V lookup: CDR1 MNHEY, CDR2 SMNVEV (reference sequence).

J is TRBJ1-5 and V is TRBV2; weak D call: TRBD1 (6 bases). The germline CDR1 and CDR2 sequences are SNHLY and FYNNEI. V lost 7 bases, J lost 4 bases, and 8 bases lay in between. The CDR3 loop spans 12 amino acids. The CDR3 spells CASTQGNQPQHF. Here the CDR3 DNA reads TGTGCCAGCACTCAGGGGAATCAGCCCCAGCATTTT.

The sample holds a few counts of this clonotype. The V and J genes are TRBV11-2 and TRBJ2-1; D is tentatively TRBD1 or TRBD2 (6 bases each). CDR1 is SGHAT and CDR2 is FQNNGV in the germline V gene. The germline V and J ends were trimmed by 1 base and 7 bases, with 14 bases remaining between them. The CDR3 has 15 residues. CDR3 nucleotide sequence: TGTGCCAGCAGCTTAGCGGGGGCTAGTATGAATGAGCAGTTCTTC. This sequence encodes CASSLAGASMNEQFF.

This clonotype appeared a few times. The CDR3, as DNA: TGTGCCAGCAGAAGACAGGGGTCCTATGGCTACACCTTC. Amino acids: CASRRQGSYGYTF. This rearrangement joins TRBV6-1 to TRBJ1-2; 8 nucleotides match TRBD1. This CDR3 comprises 13 residues. Germline V gives CDR1 MNHNS, CDR2 SASEGT. V gave up 6 bases and J gave up 4 bases; unmatched junction bases: 4.

This clonotype was counted a few times. J is TRBJ1-5 and V is TRBV5-1; no firm D call. There are 13 residues in the CDR3. Germline V gene sequence: CDR1 SGHRS, CDR2 YFSETQ. V shed 2 bases and J shed 6 bases, with 9 bases lying between them. The CDR3 DNA reads as TGCGCCAGCAGCTTCGAGGGCGGTCAGCCCCAGCATTTT. Its translation is CASSFEGGQPQHF.